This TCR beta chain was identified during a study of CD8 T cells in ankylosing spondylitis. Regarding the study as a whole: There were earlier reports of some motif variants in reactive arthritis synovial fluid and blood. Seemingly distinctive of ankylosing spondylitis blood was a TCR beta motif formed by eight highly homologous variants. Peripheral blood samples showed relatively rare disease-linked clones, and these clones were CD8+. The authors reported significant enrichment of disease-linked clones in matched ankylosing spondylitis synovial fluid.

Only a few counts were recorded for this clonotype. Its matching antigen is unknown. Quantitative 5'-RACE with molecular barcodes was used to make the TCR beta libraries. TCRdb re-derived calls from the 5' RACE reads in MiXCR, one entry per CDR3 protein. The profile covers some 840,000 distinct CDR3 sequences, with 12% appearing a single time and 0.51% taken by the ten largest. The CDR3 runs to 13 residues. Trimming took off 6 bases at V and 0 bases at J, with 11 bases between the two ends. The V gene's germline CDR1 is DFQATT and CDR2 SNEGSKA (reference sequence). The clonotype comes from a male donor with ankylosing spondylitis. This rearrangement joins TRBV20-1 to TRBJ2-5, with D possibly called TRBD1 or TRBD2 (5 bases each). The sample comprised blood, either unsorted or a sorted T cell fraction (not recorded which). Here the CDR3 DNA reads TGCAGTGCCCCCGAGGGGTACCAAGAGACCCAGTACTTC. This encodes CSAPEGYQETQYF.